Shown below are 3 T cell receptor beta chains from a single sample sequenced in a study of blood T cell repertoires in COVID-19. Profiled with immunoSEQ multiplex PCR; TCRdb holds only in-frame clones, not every one. The sample has fewer than 350,000 clones; around 90% are singletons. Sequenced sample: peripheral blood. Receptors originate from a woman in her thirties with COVID-19, enrolled during active disease.

The chain couples TRBV19 to TRBJ2-7, with D hard to call. The CDR3 is made up of 13 amino acids. From germline, CDR1 is LNHDA and CDR2 SQIVND (reference sequence). V shed 1 base and J shed 5 bases, with 9 bases lying between them. CDR3 amino acids: CASSIGYRDEQYF. CDR3 in DNA: TGTGCCAGTAGTATAGGATATCGAGACGAGCAGTACTTC.

The V call is TRBV10-1, the J call TRBJ2-7; D is possibly TRBD1 (6 bases). Germline CDR1 WNHNN, CDR2 SYGVQD (reference sequence). The CDR3 extends over 15 amino acids. V was cut by 2 bases and J by 0 bases, with 11 bases left in between. Written as DNA, the CDR3 is TGCGCCAGCAGTGAGAGGGCAGGGGCCTCCTACGAGCAGTACTTC. Translating it yields CASSERAGASYEQYF.

The CDR3 loop is CASSHPPRGYNEQFF. The CDR3 DNA is TGCGCCAGCAGCCATCCACCCCGGGGTTACAATGAGCAGTTCTTC. The V and J genes are TRBV4-1 and TRBJ2-1; possibly TRBD2 for D (5 bases). The CDR3 length is 15 residues. Germline V gene lookup returns CDR1 MGHRA and CDR2 YSYEKL. The ends were cut back, 3 bases at V and 4 bases at J, with 13 bases in the middle.